The rows below give T cell receptor beta chains drawn from one sample of a study of OX40 agonist ivuxolimab in advanced cancers. The data were produced by immunoSEQ multiplex PCR, yet TCRdb's version contains in-frame clones alone and is incomplete. The sample contains some 50,000 clones, 80% to 90% of which appear only once. Sequencing was performed on CD4+ or CD8+ T cells sorted from blood, taken in a trial of the OX40 agonist ivuxolimab. All receptors derive from an adult with an advanced solid tumor such as melanoma, head and neck, liver or kidney cancer. Both conserved end residues are part of each CDR3. The order of the fields is V gene, J gene, CDR3 length, D gene, clone size, CDR3 protein, CDR3 DNA. A D gene is named only where the DNA matches it firmly. A row's size may be missing; if present it is once, few, many or a size class.

V: TRBV28
J: TRBJ1-2
length: 14
D: TRBD1
size: -
CDR3: CATRPGTGVYGYTF
DNA: TGTGCCACTCGCCCCGGGACAGGGGTTTATGGCTACACCTTC

V: TRBV27
J: TRBJ1-2
length: 14
D: TRBD1
size: -
CDR3: CASSLSGTDYGYTF
DNA: TGTGCCAGCAGTCTATCCGGGACAGACTATGGCTACACCTTC

V: TRBV19
J: TRBJ1-4
length: 15
D: TRBD1
size: few
CDR3: CASSTWTGGEEKLFF
DNA: TGTGCCAGTAGTACCTGGACAGGGGGAGAGGAAAAACTGTTTTTT

V: TRBV6-5
J: TRBJ2-1
length: 14
D: TRBD2
size: -
CDR3: CASRPPSGIGEQFF
DNA: TGTGCCAGCCGACCCCCTAGCGGGATCGGTGAGCAGTTCTTC

V: TRBV4-1
J: TRBJ2-1
length: 13
D: -
size: -
CDR3: CASSQEVLEKQFF
DNA: TGCGCCAGCAGCCAAGAGGTGCTAGAGAAGCAGTTCTTC

V: TRBV5-8
J: TRBJ2-3
length: 15
D: TRBD1
size: -
CDR3: CASSLVYRGADTQYF
DNA: TGTGCCAGCAGCTTGGTCTACAGGGGCGCGGATACGCAGTATTTT

V: TRBV7-7
J: TRBJ2-6
length: 15
D: -
size: -
CDR3: CASSLAPGGANVLTF
DNA: TGTGCTAGCAGCCTCGCCCCCGGTGGGGCCAACGTCCTGACTTTC

V: TRBV5-6
J: TRBJ2-7
length: 14
D: -
size: -
CDR3: CASSRRYLPTEQYF
DNA: TGTGCCAGCAGCCGTAGGTACCTTCCTACCGAGCAGTACTTC

V: TRBV29-1
J: TRBJ1-2
length: 12
D: -
size: -
CDR3: CSVEEGDYGYTF
DNA: TGCAGCGTTGAGGAGGGGGACTATGGCTACACCTTC

V: TRBV27
J: TRBJ2-1
length: 15
D: TRBD2
size: -
CDR3: CASSYSGGSYNEQFF
DNA: TGTGCCAGCAGCTACAGCGGGGGGAGCTACAATGAGCAGTTCTTC

V: TRBV4-1
J: TRBJ1-2
length: 15
D: -
size: -
CDR3: CASSQDLPGGYGYTF
DNA: TGCGCCAGCAGCCAAGATCTTCCGGGAGGCTATGGCTACACCTTC

V: TRBV29-1
J: TRBJ1-1
length: 11
D: -
size: few
CDR3: CSSEIGTEAFF
DNA: TGCAGCTCCGAAATAGGTACTGAAGCTTTCTTT

V: TRBV9
J: TRBJ2-7
length: 12
D: -
size: -
CDR3: CASSGDGYEQYF
DNA: TGTGCCAGCAGCGGGGACGGCTACGAGCAGTACTTC

V: TRBV12-5
J: TRBJ2-1
length: 12
D: -
size: once
CDR3: CASGLSYNEQFF
DNA: TGTGCTAGTGGGCTTTCCTACAATGAGCAGTTCTTC

V: TRBV11-2
J: TRBJ2-3
length: 12
D: -
size: -
CDR3: CASSLGGDTQYF
DNA: TGTGCCAGCAGCTTAGGGGGTGATACGCAGTATTTT

V: TRBV19
J: TRBJ2-1
length: 15
D: -
size: -
CDR3: CASSMGSGPYNEQFF
DNA: TGTGCCAGTAGTATGGGAAGCGGGCCCTACAATGAGCAGTTCTTC

V: TRBV19
J: TRBJ1-2
length: 13
D: -
size: once
CDR3: CATVPTGSYGYTF
DNA: TGTGCCACCGTACCCACAGGGTCCTATGGCTACACCTTC

V: TRBV27
J: TRBJ2-7
length: 17
D: TRBD2
size: -
CDR3: CASSRPGLAGGLGEQYF
DNA: TGTGCCAGCAGTCGTCCGGGACTAGCGGGTGGCCTAGGCGAGCAGTACTTC

V: TRBV5-1
J: TRBJ2-1
length: 11
D: -
size: -
CDR3: CASSVINEQFF
DNA: TGCGCCAGCAGCGTGATAAATGAGCAGTTCTTC

V: TRBV4-1
J: TRBJ2-3
length: 18
D: TRBD1
size: -
CDR3: CASSQGDRGTSKADTQYF
DNA: TGCGCCAGCAGCCAGGGAGACAGGGGAACTTCCAAAGCAGATACGCAGTATTTT

V: TRBV27
J: TRBJ2-3
length: 16
D: -
size: -
CDR3: CASSSGFQPSTDTQYF
DNA: TGTGCCAGCAGTTCAGGATTCCAACCTAGCACAGATACGCAGTATTTT

V: TRBV7-2
J: TRBJ2-1
length: 12
D: -
size: -
CDR3: CASTLYLNEQFF
DNA: TGTGCCAGCACCTTATACCTCAATGAGCAGTTCTTC

V: TRBV11-1
J: TRBJ2-3
length: 16
D: -
size: -
CDR3: CASSPNRLGGSDTQYF
DNA: TGTGCCAGCAGCCCCAATAGACTAGGCGGATCAGATACGCAGTATTTT

V: TRBV4-1
J: TRBJ2-1
length: 16
D: -
size: -
CDR3: CASSHESGTGQNEQFF
DNA: TGCGCCAGCAGCCATGAAAGCGGTACAGGTCAGAATGAGCAGTTCTTC

V: TRBV29-1
J: TRBJ2-2
length: 12
D: -
size: -
CDR3: CTGGFITGELFF
DNA: TGCACCGGGGGATTCATTACCGGGGAGCTGTTTTTT

V: TRBV5-5
J: TRBJ1-2
length: 12
D: -
size: -
CDR3: CASSLSGQGYTF
DNA: TGTGCCAGCAGCTTGTCGGGGCAGGGCTACACCTTC

V: TRBV28
J: TRBJ1-2
length: 14
D: -
size: -
CDR3: CASSMGGEDYGYTF
DNA: TGTGCCAGCAGTATGGGGGGCGAGGACTATGGCTACACCTTC

V: TRBV30
J: TRBJ2-1
length: 15
D: TRBD1
size: -
CDR3: CAWGRPGGDYNEQFF
DNA: TGTGCCTGGGGCCGCCCAGGGGGTGACTACAATGAGCAGTTCTTC

V: TRBV11-2
J: TRBJ1-1
length: 14
D: -
size: -
CDR3: CASSLVRADTEAFF
DNA: TGTGCCAGCAGCTTAGTTAGGGCAGATACTGAAGCTTTCTTT

V: TRBV2
J: TRBJ1-5
length: 15
D: -
size: -
CDR3: CASNERGNSNQPQHF
DNA: TGTGCCAGCAACGAGCGGGGAAATAGCAATCAGCCCCAGCATTTT

V: TRBV7-2
J: TRBJ2-5
length: 15
D: TRBD1
size: -
CDR3: CASSLETGGRETQYF
DNA: TGTGCCAGCAGCTTAGAAACAGGGGGCCGAGAGACCCAGTACTTC

V: TRBV6-6
J: TRBJ2-5
length: 15
D: -
size: once
CDR3: CASSYSTGARETQYF
DNA: TGTGCCAGCAGTTACTCGACGGGGGCGCGGGAGACCCAGTACTTC

V: TRBV14
J: TRBJ2-4
length: 17
D: TRBD2
size: once
CDR3: CASSRGLWEGPKNIQYF
DNA: TGTGCCAGCAGCCGGGGTTTGTGGGAGGGCCCCAAAAACATTCAGTACTTC

V: TRBV7-8
J: TRBJ2-3
length: 14
D: -
size: -
CDR3: CASSLVQGGDTQYF
DNA: TGTGCCAGCAGCTTAGTACAGGGTGGCGATACGCAGTATTTT

V: TRBV7-9
J: TRBJ1-1
length: 14
D: -
size: once
CDR3: CASSPPGTPTEAFF
DNA: TGTGCCAGCAGCCCCCCGGGAACCCCCACTGAAGCTTTCTTT

V: TRBV6-1
J: TRBJ1-5
length: 16
D: TRBD1
size: -
CDR3: CASSENDRGGNQPQHF
DNA: TGTGCCAGCAGCGAAAACGACAGGGGAGGTAATCAGCCCCAGCATTTT

V: TRBV2
J: TRBJ1-1
length: 13
D: -
size: -
CDR3: CASSDWGNTEAFF
DNA: TGTGCCAGCAGTGATTGGGGGAACACTGAAGCTTTCTTT

V: TRBV19
J: TRBJ1-5
length: 15
D: -
size: -
CDR3: CASSIGTAINQPQHF
DNA: TGTGCCAGTAGTATAGGGACAGCAATCAATCAGCCCCAGCATTTT

V: TRBV19
J: TRBJ1-5
length: 16
D: -
size: once
CDR3: CASRVGGLASNQPQHF
DNA: TGTGCCAGTAGAGTGGGGGGGCTGGCGAGCAATCAGCCCCAGCATTTT

V: TRBV7-9
J: TRBJ2-1
length: 17
D: -
size: -
CDR3: CASSPYSDPSSYNEQFF
DNA: TGTGCCAGCAGCCCCTACTCGGACCCCAGCTCCTACAATGAGCAGTTCTTC

V: TRBV2
J: TRBJ2-5
length: 14
D: -
size: -
CDR3: CASSEMGSEVTQYF
DNA: TGTGCCAGCAGTGAAATGGGGTCGGAAGTGACCCAGTACTTC

V: TRBV27
J: TRBJ1-5
length: 14
D: TRBD1
size: -
CDR3: CATQGTDHNQPQHF
DNA: TGTGCCACCCAAGGGACAGACCACAATCAGCCCCAGCATTTT

V: TRBV7-9
J: TRBJ2-1
length: 15
D: TRBD2
size: -
CDR3: CASSASGSSYNEQFF
DNA: TGTGCCAGCAGCGCCAGCGGGAGCTCCTACAATGAGCAGTTCTTC

V: TRBV4-1
J: TRBJ2-1
length: 14
D: TRBD2
size: -
CDR3: CASSQSGISGEQFF
DNA: TGCGCCAGCAGCCAGAGCGGGATTTCTGGTGAGCAGTTCTTC

V: TRBV5-1
J: TRBJ2-7
length: 13
D: -
size: -
CDR3: CASSLVQGDEQYF
DNA: TGCGCCAGCAGCTTGGTACAGGGCGACGAGCAGTACTTC

V: TRBV7-8
J: TRBJ1-1
length: 16
D: TRBD1
size: -
CDR3: CASSITTGGMNTEAFF
DNA: TGTGCCAGCAGCATCACGACAGGGGGAATGAACACTGAAGCTTTCTTT

V: TRBV5-4
J: TRBJ2-7
length: 13
D: -
size: -
CDR3: CASSHSTTYEQYF
DNA: TGTGCCAGCAGTCATTCTACGACCTACGAGCAGTACTTC

V: TRBV27
J: TRBJ2-1
length: 14
D: TRBD2
size: -
CDR3: CASSVAGVRYEQFF
DNA: TGTGCCAGCAGTGTAGCGGGAGTTCGATATGAGCAGTTCTTC

V: TRBV27
J: TRBJ2-1
length: 15
D: TRBD1
size: -
CDR3: CASSPSGQGDNEQFF
DNA: TGTGCCAGCAGTCCATCGGGGCAGGGGGACAATGAGCAGTTCTTC

V: TRBV7-2
J: TRBJ1-2
length: 13
D: -
size: -
CDR3: CASSSGGNYGYTF
DNA: TGTGCCAGCAGCTCGGGAGGGAACTATGGCTACACCTTC

V: TRBV18
J: TRBJ1-1
length: 13
D: -
size: -
CDR3: CASSPPRNTEAFF
DNA: TGTGCCAGCTCACCCCCCCGGAACACTGAAGCTTTCTTT

V: TRBV5-4
J: TRBJ1-4
length: 13
D: -
size: -
CDR3: CASSLTGNEKLFF
DNA: TGTGCCAGCAGCTTGACAGGAAATGAAAAACTGTTTTTT

V: TRBV5-1
J: TRBJ2-2
length: 16
D: -
size: -
CDR3: CASSLEIAANTGELFF
DNA: TGCGCCAGCAGCTTGGAGATAGCGGCGAACACCGGGGAGCTGTTTTTT

V: TRBV19
J: TRBJ1-5
length: 14
D: TRBD1
size: -
CDR3: CASSIGGGGRPQHF
DNA: TGTGCCAGTAGTATTGGAGGAGGGGGCCGGCCCCAGCATTTT

V: TRBV11-2
J: TRBJ2-7
length: 14
D: -
size: few
CDR3: CASSLLGLSYEQYF
DNA: TGTGCCAGCAGCTTATTGGGACTCTCCTACGAGCAGTACTTC

V: TRBV13
J: TRBJ1-2
length: 14
D: -
size: -
CDR3: CASSLPGQHYGYTF
DNA: TGTGCCAGCAGCTTGCCCGGACAGCACTATGGCTACACCTTC

V: TRBV19
J: TRBJ2-1
length: 13
D: -
size: -
CDR3: CASSTMRNNEQFF
DNA: TGTGCCAGTAGTACAATGCGTAACAATGAGCAGTTCTTC